Listed below are T cell receptor beta chains from one sample, sequenced in a study of Tregs in tolerant kidney transplant recipients. Measured with immunoSEQ multiplex PCR; TCRdb has only the in-frame clones, and not every one. The table has roughly 70,000 clones, roughly 84% seen once. The sequenced sample consisted of CD4+ T cells from blood. Source of these receptors: a human donor in good health. The CDR3 runs from the conserved cysteine through the conserved F or W. D genes are given only for firm matches. Clone size is given for some rows only: seen once, a few or many times, or a class if the clone is expanded.

d_gene	j_gene	abundance	v_gene	CDR3nt	CDR3aa
TRBD1	TRBJ2-7	-	TRBV10-3	TGTGCCATCAGTGCGGACAGGGGTGGCTACGAGCAGTACTTC	CAISADRGGYEQYF
TRBD2	TRBJ2-1	-	TRBV5-4	TGTGCCAGCAGCTTAGCGCTAGCGGGAGTCGATGAGCAGTTCTTC	CASSLALAGVDEQFF
-	TRBJ1-6	-	TRBV6-6	TGTGCCAGCAGTTCGCCCCTCCACTTT	CASSSPLHF
-	TRBJ2-7	-	TRBV6-4	TGTGCCAGCAGTGACTCACAGTCTCCGGTTGAGCAGTACTTC	CASSDSQSPVEQYF
-	TRBJ2-1	-	TRBV11-1	TGTGCCAGCGAGGGGACAGAGCAGTTCTTC	CASEGTEQFF
-	TRBJ2-7	-	TRBV6-6	TGTGCCAGCAGCCCTCGTTACGAGCAGTACTTC	CASSPRYEQYF
-	TRBJ1-5	-	TRBV19	TGTGCCAGTAACATCGACAGGCCAAATAGCAATCAGCCCCAGCATTTT	CASNIDRPNSNQPQHF
-	TRBJ2-7	-	TRBV7-9	TGTGCCAGCAGCCTTCAGGGAGGCGGCGAGCAGTACTTC	CASSLQGGGEQYF
-	TRBJ2-7	-	TRBV11-2	TGTGCCAGCAGCTTAAATCGGGGGGCTGTCTACGAGCAGTACTTC	CASSLNRGAVYEQYF
TRBD1	TRBJ2-2	-	TRBV9	TGTGCCAGCAGCGTAGGAGGGGGACAGGGGACCGGGGAGCTGTTTTTT	CASSVGGGQGTGELFF
-	TRBJ2-7	-	TRBV6-5	TGTGCCAGCAGTTACTCGGGCGGCCGATCCTACGAGCAGTACTTC	CASSYSGGRSYEQYF
-	TRBJ1-3	-	TRBV7-9	TGTGCCAGCAGCCCCCAATTAGCCACCATATATTTT	CASSPQLATIYF
-	TRBJ1-3	-	TRBV30	TGTGCCTGGAGAAAGGGGAGGTACTCTGGAAACACCATATATTTT	CAWRKGRYSGNTIYF
-	TRBJ2-1	-	TRBV19	TGTGCCAGTAGTATAGAAGGAGGGAATGAGCAGTTCTTC	CASSIEGGNEQFF
TRBD2	TRBJ2-1	-	TRBV11-2	TGTGCCAGCAGCTATGACCCTAGCGGGAGGAATGAGCAGTTCTTC	CASSYDPSGRNEQFF
-	TRBJ2-5	-	TRBV7-9	TGTGCCAGCAGCTTTTGGCGGGGATTCCAAGAGACCCAGTACTTC	CASSFWRGFQETQYF
-	TRBJ2-7	-	TRBV5-4	TGTGCCAGCAGGCACGGGGGTTCTACCTCCGGGGGCTACGAGCAGTACTTC	CASRHGGSTSGGYEQYF
-	TRBJ1-6	-	TRBV7-4	TGTGCCAGCAGCCCTCAAACAGGGACGGGCAATTCACCCCTCCACTTT	CASSPQTGTGNSPLHF
-	TRBJ2-5	once	TRBV6-5	TGTGCCACCTCCGCCAGGGGCTCCGTGTGGGAGACCCAGTACTTC	CATSARGSVWETQYF
-	TRBJ1-6	-	TRBV11-2	TGTGCCAGCAGTTCCGGTCTCTCCTCCTATAATTCACCCCTCCACTTT	CASSSGLSSYNSPLHF
-	TRBJ1-4	-	TRBV9	TGTGCCAGCAGCGTAGGAGGGATCCCAACTAATGAAAAACTGTTTTTT	CASSVGGIPTNEKLFF
TRBD1	TRBJ1-2	-	TRBV5-1	TGCGCCAGCAGCTTGGGGGGACAGGGAACAGGTGGCTACACCTTC	CASSLGGQGTGGYTF
-	TRBJ2-5	-	TRBV27	TGTGCCAGCAGTTCCTGGGGTTTGGAGACCCAGTACTTC	CASSSWGLETQYF
-	TRBJ2-2	-	TRBV5-1	TGCGCCAGCAGCCCCTTACAGGGGAACACCGGGGAGCTGTTTTTT	CASSPLQGNTGELFF
TRBD2	TRBJ2-7	-	TRBV27	TGTGCCACCCACTCCCGGGGGGGTGGAGGCGACGAGCAGTACTTC	CATHSRGGGGDEQYF
-	TRBJ1-2	-	TRBV19	TGTGCCAGTTCCCAGGGATACTATGGCTACACCTTC	CASSQGYYGYTF
-	TRBJ2-7	-	TRBV7-2	TGTGCCAGCAGCCTAGAGACCTACGAGCAGTACTTC	CASSLETYEQYF